The 22 T cell receptor beta chains below come from one sample, sequenced in a study of CD8+ T cells in alopecia areata. RNA extraction and reverse transcription yielded cDNA as sequencing template. Clones were read by immunoSEQ multiplex PCR, and TCRdb kept only the in-frame ones, dropping some. The sample carries under 300,000 clones, around three fifths recorded once. Treatment reported: oral pan-JAK inhibitor, 5-10 mg twice daily. Source: CD4+ T cells sorted from blood, taken at week 52, from a patient treated with tofacitinib. All receptors come from a human donor with alopecia areata.

This clone came up a few times. The chain uses TRBV6-4 and TRBJ2-1; the D is unclear. Germline assignment: CDR1 MRHNA and CDR2 SNTAGT. The CDR3 totals 13 residues. The V and J ends lost 2 bases and 9 bases respectively, with 11 bases between them. The CDR3 loop is CASSDHVGFEQFF. In DNA form, the CDR3 reads TGTGCCAGCAGTGACCATGTTGGTTTTGAGCAGTTCTTC.

This clone was detected only a few times. The chain uses TRBV29-1 and TRBJ1-1; maybe TRBD1 (6 bases). Germline V gene sequence: CDR1 SQVTM, CDR2 ANQGSEA. With 7 bases removed from V and 1 base from J, the gap between germline ends came to 7 bases. The CDR3 covers 11 residues. CDR3 bases: TGCAGCGCGGACAGGAACACTGAAGCTTTCTTT. The encoded protein is CSADRNTEAFF. The complete variable domain, with remaining parts taken from reference TRBV29-1 and TRBJ1-1, reads SAVISQKPSRDICQRGTSLTIQCQVDSQVTMMFWYRQQPGQSLTLIATANQGSEATYESGFVIDKFPISRPNLTFSTLTVSNMSPEDSSIYLCSADRNTEAFFGQGTRLTVV.

V gene TRBV30 combines with J gene TRBJ2-5; unclear D gene. The V end was cut by 4 bases, the J end by 3 bases, with 15 bases between. The CDR3 is made up of 14 amino acids. Germline V gene sequence: CDR1 GTSNPN, CDR2 SVGIG (reference sequence). The CDR3 nucleotides read TGTGCCTGGAAGGATTTCGGCCTTAAAGAGACCCAGTACTTC. The encoded protein is CAWKDFGLKETQYF.

This clone has more than one count but fewer than ten. The CDR3, as DNA: TGTGCCAGTACCCCATCCGACAGGTACAATGAGCAGTTCTTC. This sequence encodes CASTPSDRYNEQFF. V and J are TRBV19 and TRBJ2-1; tentatively, D is TRBD1 (6 bases). The CDR3 runs 14 residues. Trimming removed 7 bases at V and 4 bases at J, with 14 bases between. Germline V CDR1 and CDR2: LNHDA, SQIVND (reference sequence).

For the CDR3, the DNA is TGTGCCAGCAGTTACTCGTGGCCGGGTTTGGACGAGCAGTACTTC. Residues: CASSYSWPGLDEQYF. V gene TRBV6-5 combines with J gene TRBJ2-7, with D unclear. There are 15 residues in the CDR3. V dropped 0 bases and J dropped 5 bases, with 14 bases sitting between them. Looked up from germline, CDR1 is MNHEY and CDR2 is SVGAGI.

The V gene is TRBV30, the J gene TRBJ2-2; possible D gene TRBD2, 6 bases. V shed 7 bases and J shed 4 bases, with 7 bases lying between them. From germline, CDR1 is GTSNPN and CDR2 SVGIG (reference sequence). The CDR3 loop spans 11 amino acids. The CDR3 DNA sequence: TGTGCCTACGGGGGCACCGGGGAGCTGTTTTTT. Encoded protein: CAYGGTGELFF.

This clone was found once. The chain couples TRBV30 to TRBJ2-7; TRBD2 is a possible D gene (5 bases). The germline V and J ends were trimmed by 2 bases and 3 bases, with 14 bases remaining between them. Germline lookup yields CDR1 GTSNPN and CDR2 SVGIG (reference sequence). The CDR3 sequence is 14 residues long. Here the CDR3 reads CAWSFPGEIYEQYF. In DNA, the CDR3 is TGTGCCTGGAGTTTTCCCGGGGAGATCTACGAGCAGTACTTC.

This clone showed up just a few times. The rearrangement joins TRBV2 to TRBJ2-5; D may be TRBD1 or TRBD2 (5 bases each). Germline values: CDR1 SNHLY, CDR2 FYNNEI. V lost 7 bases to trimming and J lost 5 bases, with 14 bases between them. This CDR3 contains 13 residues. The CDR3 coding sequence is TGTGCCAGCAAACGAGACGGGACCGAGACCCAGTACTTC. Translation gives CASKRDGTETQYF.

The CDR3 spells CASRLPNTEAFF. The DNA of the CDR3 is TGTGCCAGCAGGCTTCCGAACACTGAAGCTTTCTTT. V usage is TRBV6-5 and J usage is TRBJ1-1; no clear D gene. Germline CDR1 and CDR2: MNHEY and SVGAGI. V was pared by 6 bases and J by 1 base, with 6 bases between. This CDR3 is 12 amino acids long.

This clone was counted a few times. The chain couples TRBV5-4 to TRBJ2-7; 9 nucleotides align to TRBD2. This CDR3 is 14 amino acids long. Germline loops: CDR1 SGHNT, CDR2 YYREEE (reference sequence). The V segment lost 4 bases and the J segment 6 bases; nucleotides outside the gene matches: 8. This chain's CDR3 is CASSPAGGRVEQYF. CDR3 nucleotide sequence: TGTGCCAGCAGCCCCGCGGGGGGGCGGGTCGAGCAGTACTTC.

The chain recombines TRBV6-1 with TRBJ2-2, with D perhaps matching TRBD2 (6 bases). This CDR3 region has 16 residues. The V and J ends lost 2 bases and 0 bases respectively, with 10 bases between them. Germline assignment: CDR1 MNHNS and CDR2 SASEGT. The CDR3 reads CASSEPRLANTGELFF. The CDR3 DNA is TGTGCCAGCAGTGAACCGAGACTAGCGAACACCGGGGAGCTGTTTTTT.

The chain has TRBV4-3 and TRBJ2-2, with D perhaps TRBD1 (6 bases). V shed 0 bases and J shed 4 bases, with 12 bases lying between them. The CDR3 loop spans 16 amino acids. Germline CDR1 is LGHNA and CDR2 is YSLEER. The CDR3 DNA is TGCGCCAGCAGCCAAGATCAGGCAGGGGTCACCGGGGAGCTGTTTTTT. It encodes CASSQDQAGVTGELFF.

The chain has TRBV9 and TRBJ2-2; D not resolved. The germline V and J ends were trimmed by 3 bases and 2 bases, with 11 bases remaining between them. Germline V CDR1 and CDR2: SGDLS, YYNGEE. The CDR3 is made up of 15 amino acids. The CDR3 DNA follows: TGTGCCAGCAGCGCCTCTAGTATCAACACCGGGGAGCTGTTTTTT. Translating it yields CASSASSINTGELFF.

The sample holds a few counts of this clone. The chain combines TRBV29-1 with TRBJ2-1; 8 bases align to TRBD2. Germline CDR1 SQVTM, CDR2 ANQGSEA. There are 15 residues in the CDR3. V trimming: 6 bases; J trimming: 2 bases; junction bases outside the gene matches: 9. The CDR3 loop reads CSVRGSGAAYNEQFF. The CDR3 nucleotides are TGCAGCGTGAGGGGTAGCGGGGCCGCCTACAATGAGCAGTTCTTC.

The chain carries TRBV18 and TRBJ2-5; D might be TRBD1 (5 bases). The CDR3 has 16 residues. V was clipped by 1 base and J by 2 bases, with 14 bases between them. CDR1 and CDR2 (germline): KGHSH, LQKENI. CDR3: CASSPRGLQEQETQYF. The CDR3 DNA reads TGTGCCAGCTCACCACGTGGATTACAGGAACAAGAGACCCAGTACTTC.

This clone was seen a handful of times. This sequence joins TRBV30 and TRBJ2-1; 10 bases agree with TRBD1. CDR1 is GTSNPN, CDR2 SVGIG, per germline (reference sequence). Trimming removed 3 bases from V and 5 bases from J; junction bases left unmatched: 7. This CDR3 region has 15 residues. CDR3 bases: TGTGCCTGGAGGAGATTCGGGACAGGGGACAATGAGCAGTTCTTC. Amino acid sequence: CAWRRFGTGDNEQFF.

The chain couples TRBV5-4 to TRBJ2-5; D call uncertain. There are 14 residues in the CDR3. V dropped 2 bases and J dropped 2 bases, with 10 bases sitting between them. Germline V gene lookup returns CDR1 SGHNT and CDR2 YYREEE (reference sequence). The CDR3 here is CASSFSWNQETQYF. CDR3 DNA sequence: TGTGCCAGCAGCTTTAGCTGGAATCAAGAGACCCAGTACTTC.

This clone was counted only a few times. V usage is TRBV6-5 and J usage is TRBJ2-7; maybe TRBD1 (6 bases). The germline V and J ends were trimmed by 4 bases and 7 bases, with 8 bases remaining between them. Germline V gene lookup returns CDR1 MNHEY and CDR2 SVGAGI. This CDR3 has 11 residues. This CDR3 is CASSFTGEQYF. CDR3 nucleotide sequence: TGTGCCAGCAGTTTCACAGGGGAGCAGTACTTC.

The chain recombines TRBV5-1 with TRBJ2-7; D may be TRBD1 (6 bases). Germline assignment: CDR1 SGHRS and CDR2 YFSETQ. Trimming took off 1 base at V and 7 bases at J, with 6 bases between the two ends. CDR3 size: 11 residues. CDR3 region: CASSLQGEQYF. The CDR3 DNA reads TGCGCCAGCAGCTTGCAGGGGGAGCAGTACTTC. The full variable domain, completed using reference TRBV5-1 and TRBJ2-7, is KAGVTQTPRYLIKTRGQQVTLSCSPISGHRSVSWYQQTPGQGLQFLFEYFSETQRNKGNFPGRFSGRQFSNSRSEMNVSTLELGDSALYLCASSLQGEQYFGPGTRLTVT.

This chain links TRBV27 with TRBJ1-1; possible D gene TRBD1, 6 bases. V was clipped by 8 bases and J by 6 bases, with 13 bases between them. The V gene's germline CDR1 is MNHEY and CDR2 SMNVEV (reference sequence). The CDR3 is 12 residues long. The CDR3 sequence is CASGPRGPEAFF. The DNA for the CDR3 is TGTGCCAGCGGCCCTCGGGGGCCTGAAGCTTTCTTT.

The rearrangement joins TRBV29-1 to TRBJ2-1; tentative D call: TRBD2 (5 bases). The germline gives CDR1 SQVTM, CDR2 ANQGSEA. This CDR3 is built from 12 residues. The V end was cut by 2 bases, the J end by 7 bases, with 9 bases between. CDR3 residues: CSVELSGNEQFF. The CDR3 bases are TGCAGCGTTGAATTATCGGGGAATGAGCAGTTCTTC.

This sequence joins TRBV28 and TRBJ2-4, with D possibly matching TRBD1 (5 bases). The CDR3 has 15 amino acids. Trimming removed 3 bases at V and 0 bases at J, with 9 bases between. Germline V CDR1 and CDR2: MDHEN, SYDVKM. The CDR3 DNA sequence: TGTGCCAGCAGTTTGGAGCAGGGAGCCAAAAACATTCAGTACTTC. It is translated as CASSLEQGAKNIQYF.